Listed below are T cell receptor beta chains from one sample, sequenced in a study of blood T cell repertoires in COVID-19. TCRdb's copy holds only in-frame clones and misses some; the assay was immunoSEQ multiplex PCR. In the table there are approximately 180,000 clones, about 85% of which are singletons. The sample consisted of peripheral blood. The receptors were gathered from a person between 65 and 80 years old with COVID-19, enrolled during active disease. CDR3s include the opening cysteine and the closing phenylalanine or tryptophan. D genes are given only for firm matches. Only some rows state a clone size, as once, few, many or a class for expanded clones.

j_gene | v_gene | d_gene | abundance | CDR3aa | CDR3nt
TRBJ2-1 | TRBV7-2 | TRBD2 | - | CASSHDRTSGGTNEQFF | TGTGCCAGCAGCCATGACAGGACTAGCGGGGGAACCAATGAGCAGTTCTTC
TRBJ1-2 | TRBV9 | - | few | CASSIQAGTYFYTF | TGTGCCAGCAGCATCCAAGCCGGGACATACTTCTACACCTTC
TRBJ2-7 | TRBV9 | TRBD1 | - | CASSVGGQGEQYF | TGTGCCAGCAGCGTAGGAGGACAGGGGGAGCAGTACTTC
TRBJ1-1 | TRBV25-1 | TRBD1 | - | CASRTDRVSAEAFF | TGTGCCAGCAGAACCGACAGGGTGTCCGCTGAAGCTTTCTTT
TRBJ2-7 | TRBV6-6 | TRBD2 | - | CASSLPGTSGGALYEQYF | TGTGCCAGCAGTCTTCCCGGGACTAGCGGGGGGGCCCTCTACGAGCAGTACTTC
TRBJ1-2 | TRBV5-4 | TRBD1 | - | CASSQGQAYGYTF | TGTGCCAGCAGCCAGGGACAGGCCTATGGCTACACCTTC
TRBJ2-7 | TRBV6-1 | TRBD2 | - | CASSEGTSGRLYEQYF | TGTGCCAGCAGTGAAGGGACTAGCGGGAGACTCTACGAGCAGTACTTC
TRBJ2-1 | TRBV20-1 | - | - | CSATLYEQFF | TGCAGTGCTACCCTATATGAGCAGTTCTTC
TRBJ1-6 | TRBV30 | TRBD1 | - | CAWSGDSSYNSPLHF | TGTGCCTGGAGTGGGGACAGCTCCTATAATTCACCCCTCCACTTT
TRBJ2-1 | TRBV5-1 | TRBD2 | few | CASSLTSGTNEQFF | TGCGCCAGCAGCTTGACTAGCGGGACCAATGAGCAGTTCTTC
TRBJ1-3 | TRBV7-9 | - | - | CASSFSRLNSGNTIYF | TGTGCCAGCAGCTTTTCCAGGCTGAATTCTGGAAACACCATATATTTT
TRBJ2-5 | TRBV3-1/TRBV3-2 | TRBD2 | few | CASSPPTSGRARGWKKETQYF | TGTGCCAGCAGCCCGCCGACTAGCGGGAGGGCCAGGGGGTGGAAAAAAGAGACCCAGTACTTC
TRBJ1-4 | TRBV27 | TRBD1 | - | CASSQDRGATNEKLFF | TGTGCCAGCAGCCAAGACAGGGGGGCAACTAATGAAAAACTGTTTTTT
TRBJ1-5 | TRBV19 | TRBD1 | - | CASSWGQGDQPQHF | TGTGCCAGTAGTTGGGGACAGGGTGATCAGCCCCAGCATTTT
TRBJ2-7 | TRBV7-2 | TRBD2 | - | CASSLVGGGSYEQYF | TGTGCCAGCAGCTTAGTCGGGGGAGGGTCCTACGAGCAGTACTTC
TRBJ2-7 | TRBV20-1 | - | - | CSAQYGLEQYF | TGCAGTGCGCAGTACGGGTTGGAGCAGTACTTC
TRBJ2-3 | TRBV2 | TRBD2 | - | CASSPLAGGTTDTQYF | TGTGCCAGCAGTCCCCTCGCGGGAGGTACCACAGATACGCAGTATTTT
TRBJ2-6 | TRBV4-3 | - | few | CASSQDSGLVSGANVLTF | TGCGCCAGCAGCCAAGACTCGGGTCTAGTATCTGGGGCCAACGTCCTGACTTTC
TRBJ2-7 | TRBV7-8 | TRBD2 | - | CASSLRVASGSSNEQYF | TGTGCCAGCAGCTTAAGGGTGGCTAGCGGGAGTTCCAACGAGCAGTACTTC
TRBJ1-4 | TRBV28 | TRBD1 | - | CASRTQGAGWWEKLFF | TGTGCCAGCAGGACACAGGGGGCCGGGTGGTGGGAAAAACTGTTTTTT
TRBJ1-1 | TRBV14 | TRBD1 | - | CASSLRLDRVNTEAFF | TGTGCCAGCAGCCTCAGACTCGACAGGGTGAACACTGAAGCTTTCTTT
TRBJ2-5 | TRBV7-2 | TRBD1 | - | CASSPNRGRQETQYF | TGTGCCAGCAGCCCCAACAGGGGGCGGCAAGAGACCCAGTACTTC
TRBJ1-4 | TRBV7-2 | - | - | CASSPRVSNEKLFF | TGTGCCAGCAGCCCCCGGGTCTCTAATGAAAAACTGTTTTTT
TRBJ2-7 | TRBV19 | TRBD1 | once | CASSISDRGYEQYF | TGTGCCAGTAGTATTTCGGACAGGGGGTACGAGCAGTACTTC
TRBJ1-4 | TRBV6-5 | TRBD1 | - | CASSYGATGTNEKLFF | TGTGCCAGCAGTTACGGGGCGACAGGGACTAATGAAAAACTGTTTTTT
TRBJ2-3 | TRBV12-3/TRBV12-4 | - | - | CASRPLTDTQYF | TGTGCCAGCAGACCACTCACAGATACGCAGTATTTT
TRBJ1-2 | TRBV28 | TRBD1 | - | CASSMTGTYGYTF | TGTGCCAGCAGTATGACAGGGACCTATGGCTACACCTTC
TRBJ2-7 | TRBV19 | - | - | CASSTMTLNDYEQYF | TGTGCCAGTAGTACCATGACTCTTAACGACTACGAGCAGTACTTC
TRBJ2-5 | TRBV11-3 | - | - | CASSLGLAGDETQYF | TGTGCCAGCAGCTTAGGTTTAGCCGGGGATGAGACCCAGTACTTC
TRBJ2-1 | TRBV4-3 | - | - | CASSQDWLVYEQFF | TGCGCCAGCAGCCAAGATTGGCTAGTCTATGAGCAGTTCTTC
TRBJ1-1 | TRBV3-1/TRBV3-2 | - | - | CASSYMSGKTEAFF | TGTGCCAGCAGTTACATGTCAGGGAAAACTGAAGCTTTCTTT
TRBJ1-1 | TRBV7-3 | TRBD1 | - | CASSGDRGGEAFF | TGTGCCAGCAGCGGGGACAGGGGAGGTGAAGCTTTCTTT
TRBJ2-2 | TRBV19 | TRBD2 | - | CASQTGTRGIGELFF | TGTGCCAGCCAAACCGGGACTAGGGGTATCGGGGAGCTGTTTTTT
TRBJ2-3 | TRBV2 | TRBD2 | - | CASSRRTSGSTDTQYF | TGTGCCAGCAGTCGAAGGACTAGCGGGAGCACAGATACGCAGTATTTT
TRBJ1-5 | TRBV15 | - | - | CATSRDLRASNQPQHF | TGTGCCACCAGCAGAGATCTCAGGGCGAGCAATCAGCCCCAGCATTTT
TRBJ1-3 | TRBV7-2 | - | - | CASSQRQDSGNTIYF | TGTGCCAGCAGCCAAAGACAGGACTCTGGAAACACCATATATTTT
TRBJ1-6 | TRBV6-5 | - | - | CASTGVGNSPLHF | TGTGCCAGCACCGGGGTGGGGAATTCACCCCTCCACTTT